The 8 T cell receptor beta chains below come from one sample, sequenced in a study of ipilimumab plus nivolumab after autologous stem cell transplantation. Sequencing was performed with immunoSEQ multiplex PCR; in TCRdb, only in-frame clones are kept and a portion is missing. This table holds fewer than 10,000 clones, 60% to 70% found once. The sample in question was PBMCs, obtained in a trial of ipilimumab plus nivolumab as post-transplant consolidation. The receptors come from a female donor with multiple myeloma.

This clone is medium-sized within its sample. CDR3 nucleotide sequence: TGTGCCAGCAGAATACAGGGCGGCCAGCCCCAGCATTTT. It codes for CASRIQGGQPQHF. The chain joins TRBV27 to TRBJ1-5, with D perhaps TRBD1 (6 bases). From germline, CDR1 is MNHEY and CDR2 SMNVEV (reference sequence). V was trimmed by 6 bases and J by 7 bases, leaving 13 bases between them. The CDR3 extends over 13 amino acids.

This clone was counted only a few times. Additional DNA sequences in this sample encode the identical CDR3. The chain employs TRBV27 and TRBJ2-2; D uncertain. Trimming removed 3 bases from V and 7 bases from J, with 6 bases in between. The germline gives CDR1 MNHEY, CDR2 SMNVEV (reference sequence). The CDR3 is 12 residues long. CDR3 sequence: CASSFPGGELFF. CDR3 nucleotide sequence: TGTGCCAGCAGTTTTCCGGGCGGGGAGCTGTTTTTT.

The chain is built from TRBV2 and TRBJ1-3; D might be TRBD1 (6 bases). Germline assignment: CDR1 SNHLY and CDR2 FYNNEI. The CDR3 covers 15 residues. V dropped 4 bases and J dropped 0 bases, with 10 bases sitting between them. The CDR3 sequence is CASSVGGLSGNTIYF. The CDR3 DNA sequence: TGTGCCAGCAGTGTTGGGGGCCTCTCTGGAAACACCATATATTTT. Full variable domain (remainder filled in from reference TRBV2 and TRBJ1-3): EPEVTQTPSHQVTQMGQEVILRCVPISNHLYFYWYRQILGQKVEFLVSFYNNEISEKSEIFDDQFSVERPDGSNFTLKIRSTKLEDSAMYFCASSVGGLSGNTIYFGEGSWLTVV.

V gene TRBV11-2 combines with J gene TRBJ2-1; D unclear. The CDR3 is made up of 13 amino acids. The germline V and J ends were trimmed by 0 bases and 5 bases, with 5 bases remaining between them. Per the germline V gene, CDR1 is SGHAT and CDR2 is FQNNGV. The CDR3 protein is CASSLDRDNEQFF. The CDR3 DNA is TGTGCCAGCAGCTTAGATCGAGACAATGAGCAGTTCTTC. Based on the CDR3 plus reference TRBV11-2 and TRBJ2-1, the full variable domain is EAGVAQSPRYKIIEKRQSVAFWCNPISGHATLYWYQQILGQGPKLLIQFQNNGVVDDSQLPKDRFSAERLKGVDSTLKIQPAKLEDSAVYLCASSLDRDNEQFFGPGTRLTVL.

The chain links TRBV5-4 to TRBJ1-2, with D possibly TRBD1 on 6 matching bases. In germline, CDR1 is SGHNT, CDR2 YYREEE (reference sequence). This CDR3 contains 15 residues. Trimming removed 3 bases at V and 5 bases at J, with 17 bases between. CDR3 DNA sequence: TGTGCCAGCAGCTCGGAACGCCGGGACACGTATGGCTACACCTTC. This translates into CASSSERRDTYGYTF. Based on the CDR3 plus reference TRBV5-4 and TRBJ1-2, the full variable domain is ETGVTQSPTHLIKTRGQQVTLRCSSQSGHNTVSWYQQALGQGPQFIFQYYREEENGRGNFPPRFSGLQFPNYSSELNVNALELDDSALYLCASSSERRDTYGYTFGSGTRLTVV.

This chain links TRBV13 with TRBJ1-5; no firm D call. V gave up 5 bases and J gave up 4 bases, with 6 bases separating them. The germline gives CDR1 PRHDT, CDR2 FYEKMQ (reference sequence). The CDR3 sequence is 12 residues long. The CDR3 nucleotides read TGTGCCAGCAGCATGCAGAATCAGCCCCAGCATTTT. It specifies CASSMQNQPQHF.

The chain carries TRBV4-3 and TRBJ2-2, with D perhaps TRBD2 (5 bases). Trimming pared 0 bases from V and 3 bases from J, leaving 8 bases between. This CDR3 region has 15 residues. Per the germline V gene, CDR1 is LGHNA and CDR2 is YSLEER. CDR3 bases: TGCGCCAGCAGCCAAGAAGGGCGGGACACCGGGGAGCTGTTTTTT. It specifies CASSQEGRDTGELFF.

The J gene is TRBJ2-3, the V gene TRBV28; 10 nucleotides align to TRBD2. This CDR3 has 16 residues. V lost 3 bases to trimming and J lost 1 base; unmatched junction nucleotides: 4. CDR1 MDHEN and CDR2 SYDVKM come from the germline V gene. CDR3 nucleotide sequence: TGTGCCAGCAGTTTGTATCTAGCGGGGGGCACAGATACGCAGTATTTT. It translates to CASSLYLAGGTDTQYF.